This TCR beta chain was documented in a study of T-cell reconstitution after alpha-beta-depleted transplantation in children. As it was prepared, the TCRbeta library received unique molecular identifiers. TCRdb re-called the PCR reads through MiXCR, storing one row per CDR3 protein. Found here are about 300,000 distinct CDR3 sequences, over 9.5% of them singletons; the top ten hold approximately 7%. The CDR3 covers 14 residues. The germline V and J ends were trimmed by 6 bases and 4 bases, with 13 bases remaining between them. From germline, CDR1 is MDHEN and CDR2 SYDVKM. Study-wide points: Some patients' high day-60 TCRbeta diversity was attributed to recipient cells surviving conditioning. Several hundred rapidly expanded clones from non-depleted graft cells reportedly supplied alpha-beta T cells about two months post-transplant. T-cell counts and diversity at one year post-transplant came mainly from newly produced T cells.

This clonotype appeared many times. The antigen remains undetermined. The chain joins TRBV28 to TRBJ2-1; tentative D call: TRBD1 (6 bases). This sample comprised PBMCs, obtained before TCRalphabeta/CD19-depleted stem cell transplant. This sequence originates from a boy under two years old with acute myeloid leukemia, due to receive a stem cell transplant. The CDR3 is CASSLADRYNEQFF. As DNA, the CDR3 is TGTGCCAGCAGCCTCGCGGACAGATACAATGAGCAGTTCTTC.